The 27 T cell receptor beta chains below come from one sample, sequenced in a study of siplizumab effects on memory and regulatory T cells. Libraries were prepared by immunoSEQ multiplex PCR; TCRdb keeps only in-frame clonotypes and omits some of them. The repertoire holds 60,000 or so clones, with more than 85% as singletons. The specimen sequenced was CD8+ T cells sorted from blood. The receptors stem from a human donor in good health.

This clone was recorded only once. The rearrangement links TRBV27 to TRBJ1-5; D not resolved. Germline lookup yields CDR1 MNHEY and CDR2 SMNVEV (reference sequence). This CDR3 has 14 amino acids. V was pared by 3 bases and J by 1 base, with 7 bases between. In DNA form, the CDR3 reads TGTGCCAGCAGTTTCAAGGGCAGCAATCAGCCCCAGCATTTT. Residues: CASSFKGSNQPQHF.

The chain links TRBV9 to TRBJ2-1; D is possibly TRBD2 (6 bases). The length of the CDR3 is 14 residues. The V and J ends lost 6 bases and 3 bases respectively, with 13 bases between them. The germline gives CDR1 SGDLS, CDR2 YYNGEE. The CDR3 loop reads CASTRRDNYNEQFF. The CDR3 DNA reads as TGTGCCAGCACCCGGAGGGATAACTACAATGAGCAGTTCTTC.

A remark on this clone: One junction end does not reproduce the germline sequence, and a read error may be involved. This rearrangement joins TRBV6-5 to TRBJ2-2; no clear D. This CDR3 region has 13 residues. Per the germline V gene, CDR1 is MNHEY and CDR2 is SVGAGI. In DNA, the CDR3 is TGTGCCAGCAGTCACTCGGTCACCGGGGAGCTGTTTTTT. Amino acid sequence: CASSHSVTGELFF.

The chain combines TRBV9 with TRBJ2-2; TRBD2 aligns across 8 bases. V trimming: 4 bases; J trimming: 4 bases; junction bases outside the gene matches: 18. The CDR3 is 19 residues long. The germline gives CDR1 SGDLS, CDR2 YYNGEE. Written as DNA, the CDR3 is TGTGCCAGCAGCCCACCGGCTAGCGGGTACCGTCGGGGCACCGGGGAGCTGTTTTTT. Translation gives CASSPPASGYRRGTGELFF.

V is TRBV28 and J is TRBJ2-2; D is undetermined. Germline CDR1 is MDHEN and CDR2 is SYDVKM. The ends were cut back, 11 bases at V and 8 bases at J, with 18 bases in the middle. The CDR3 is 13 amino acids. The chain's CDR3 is CAVAEYLPGELFF. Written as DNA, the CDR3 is TGTGCCGTGGCGGAATACCTACCGGGGGAGCTGTTTTTT.

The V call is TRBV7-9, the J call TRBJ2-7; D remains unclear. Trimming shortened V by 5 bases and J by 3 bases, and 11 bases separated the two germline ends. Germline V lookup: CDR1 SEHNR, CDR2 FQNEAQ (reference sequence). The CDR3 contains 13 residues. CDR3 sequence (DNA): TGTGCCAGCAGCCCCGGTCTAGGCTACGAGCAGTACTTC. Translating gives CASSPGLGYEQYF.

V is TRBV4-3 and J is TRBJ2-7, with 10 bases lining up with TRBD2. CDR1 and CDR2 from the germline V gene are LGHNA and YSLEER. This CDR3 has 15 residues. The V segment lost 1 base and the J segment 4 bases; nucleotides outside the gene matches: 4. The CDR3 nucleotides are TGCGCCAGCAGCCAAGGGACTAGCGGAAATTACGAGCAGTACTTC. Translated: CASSQGTSGNYEQYF.

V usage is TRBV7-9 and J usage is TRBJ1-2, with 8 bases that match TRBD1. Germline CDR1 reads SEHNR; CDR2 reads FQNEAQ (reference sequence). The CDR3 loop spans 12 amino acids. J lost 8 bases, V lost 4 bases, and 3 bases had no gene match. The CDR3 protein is CASSSDRGGYTF. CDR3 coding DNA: TGTGCCAGCAGCTCCGACAGGGGAGGCTACACCTTC.

The CDR3 is CASSQGWGIAYEQYF. In DNA form, the CDR3 reads TGTGCCAGCAGCCAGGGGTGGGGTATCGCCTACGAGCAGTACTTC. V is TRBV7-6 and J is TRBJ2-7; D might be TRBD1 (6 bases). Trimming removed 5 bases from V and 2 bases from J, with 16 bases in between. CDR3 size: 15 residues. Germline V lookup: CDR1 SGHVS, CDR2 FNYEAQ. The full variable domain, completed using reference TRBV7-6 and TRBJ2-7, is GAGVSQSPRYKVTKRGQDVALRCDPISGHVSLYWYRQALGQGPEFLTYFNYEAQQDKSGLPNDRFSAERPEGSISTLTIQRTEQRDSAMYRCASSQGWGIAYEQYFGPGTRLTVT.

CDR3 sequence (DNA): TGCAGCGTACCGGGACAGAGTACCGGGGAGCTGTTTTTT. Translation gives CSVPGQSTGELFF. The V gene is TRBV29-1, the J gene TRBJ2-2; TRBD1 matches at 7 bases. Germline V gene sequence: CDR1 SQVTM, CDR2 ANQGSEA. The CDR3 has 13 amino acids. Trimming at V came to 6 bases and at J to 5 bases, leaving 6 bases not matched to a gene.

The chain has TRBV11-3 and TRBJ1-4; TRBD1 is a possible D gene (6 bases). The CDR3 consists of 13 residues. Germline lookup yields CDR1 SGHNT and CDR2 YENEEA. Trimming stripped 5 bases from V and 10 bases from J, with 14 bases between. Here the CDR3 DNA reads TGTGCCAGCAGCCTGACAGGAGAGGGAAAACTGTTTTTT. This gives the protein CASSLTGEGKLFF.

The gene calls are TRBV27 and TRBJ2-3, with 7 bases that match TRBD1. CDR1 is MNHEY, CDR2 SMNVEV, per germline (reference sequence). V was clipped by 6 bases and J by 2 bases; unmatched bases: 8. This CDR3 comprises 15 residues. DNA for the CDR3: TGTGCCAGCAGGCTGGGGACAGCCTCCACAGATACGCAGTATTTT. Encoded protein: CASRLGTASTDTQYF.

CDR3 in DNA: TGTGCCAGCAGCTTAGCTCGCGGGATTTACAATGAGCAGTTCTTC. It yields the protein CASSLARGIYNEQFF. V is TRBV11-3 and J is TRBJ2-1; maybe TRBD2 (6 bases). Deletions cut 1 base from V and 4 bases from J, with 11 bases between. The CDR3 length is 15 residues. Looked up from germline, CDR1 is SGHNT and CDR2 is YENEEA.

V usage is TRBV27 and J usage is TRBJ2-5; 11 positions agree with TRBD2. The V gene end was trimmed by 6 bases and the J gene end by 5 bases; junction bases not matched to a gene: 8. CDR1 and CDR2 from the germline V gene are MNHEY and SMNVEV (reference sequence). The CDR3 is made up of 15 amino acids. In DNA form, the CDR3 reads TGTGCCAGCAGAGTACTAGCGGGAGTCCTGGAGACCCAGTACTTC. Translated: CASRVLAGVLETQYF.

CDR3 in amino acids: CASSLPGDYPGELFF. The CDR3 bases are TGTGCCAGCAGTTTACCGGGGGACTACCCCGGGGAGCTGTTTTTT. The V call is TRBV27, the J call TRBJ2-2; 7 bases line up with TRBD2. The CDR3 has 15 residues. CDR1 MNHEY and CDR2 SMNVEV come from the germline V gene (reference sequence). After removal of 2 bases from V and 6 bases from J, the junction contained 6 bases not matched to a gene.

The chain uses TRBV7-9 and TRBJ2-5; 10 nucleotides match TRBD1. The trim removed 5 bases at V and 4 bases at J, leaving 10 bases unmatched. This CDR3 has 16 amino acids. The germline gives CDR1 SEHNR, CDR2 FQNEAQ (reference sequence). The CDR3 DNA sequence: TGTGCCAGCAGCCCAATCCGACAGGGGGCCGGAGAGACCCAGTACTTC. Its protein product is CASSPIRQGAGETQYF. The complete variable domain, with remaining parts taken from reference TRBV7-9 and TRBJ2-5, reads DTGVSQNPRHKITKRGQNVTFRCDPISEHNRLYWYRQTLGQGPEFLTYFQNEAQLEKSRLLSDRFSAERPKGSFSTLEIQRTEQGDSAMYLCASSPIRQGAGETQYFGPGTRLLVL.

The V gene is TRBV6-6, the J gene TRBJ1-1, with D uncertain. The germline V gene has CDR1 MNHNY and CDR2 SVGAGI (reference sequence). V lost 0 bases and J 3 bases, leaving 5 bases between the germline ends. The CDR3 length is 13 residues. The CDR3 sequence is CASSYSTHTEAFF. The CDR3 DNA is TGTGCCAGCAGTTACTCGACACACACTGAAGCTTTCTTT.

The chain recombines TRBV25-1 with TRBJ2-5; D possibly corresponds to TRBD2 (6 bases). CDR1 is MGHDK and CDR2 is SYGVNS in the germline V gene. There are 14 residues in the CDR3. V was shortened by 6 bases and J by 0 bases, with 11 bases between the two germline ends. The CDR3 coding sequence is TGTGCCAGCAGCCAGTGGGGGGACCAAGAGACCCAGTACTTC. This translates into CASSQWGDQETQYF.

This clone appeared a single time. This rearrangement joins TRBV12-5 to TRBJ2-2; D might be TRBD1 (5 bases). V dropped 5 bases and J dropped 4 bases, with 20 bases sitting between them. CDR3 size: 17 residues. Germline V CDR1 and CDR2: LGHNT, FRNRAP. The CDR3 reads CASGRPREGAGTGELFF. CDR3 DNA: TGTGCTAGTGGTCGCCCCAGGGAAGGGGCCGGCACCGGGGAGCTGTTTTTT.

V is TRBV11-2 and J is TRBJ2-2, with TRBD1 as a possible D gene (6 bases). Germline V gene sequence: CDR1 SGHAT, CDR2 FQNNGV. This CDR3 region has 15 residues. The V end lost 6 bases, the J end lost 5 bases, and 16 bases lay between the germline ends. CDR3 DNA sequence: TGTGCCAGCAGACCCACAGGGTTTGCTACCGGGGAGCTGTTTTTT. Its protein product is CASRPTGFATGELFF.

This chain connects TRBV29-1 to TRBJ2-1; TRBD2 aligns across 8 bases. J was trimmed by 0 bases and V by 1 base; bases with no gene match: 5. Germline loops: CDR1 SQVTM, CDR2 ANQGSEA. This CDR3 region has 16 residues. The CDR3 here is CSVEGLSGSSYNEQFF. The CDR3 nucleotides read TGCAGCGTTGAAGGGCTAAGCGGGAGCTCCTACAATGAGCAGTTCTTC.

The CDR3 DNA sequence: TGTGCCAGCAGTGAATCCAGCGGGAGGGCCACAGATACGCAGTATTTT. Translation gives CASSESSGRATDTQYF. V is TRBV6-4 and J is TRBJ2-3; TRBD2 agrees at 10 bases. After removal of 3 bases from V and 2 bases from J, the junction contained 5 bases not matched to a gene. There are 16 residues in the CDR3. Germline values: CDR1 MRHNA, CDR2 SNTAGT.

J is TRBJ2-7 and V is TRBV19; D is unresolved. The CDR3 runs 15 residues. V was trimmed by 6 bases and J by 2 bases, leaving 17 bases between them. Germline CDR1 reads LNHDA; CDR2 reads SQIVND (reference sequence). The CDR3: CASSLMASETYEQYF. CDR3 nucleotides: TGTGCCAGTAGCCTTATGGCTAGTGAAACCTACGAGCAGTACTTC.

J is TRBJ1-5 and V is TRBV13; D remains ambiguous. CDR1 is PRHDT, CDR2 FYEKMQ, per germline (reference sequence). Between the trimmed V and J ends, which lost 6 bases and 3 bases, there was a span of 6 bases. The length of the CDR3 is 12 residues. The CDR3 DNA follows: TGTGCCAGCAGATCCAACAATCAGCCCCAGCATTTT. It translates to CASRSNNQPQHF.

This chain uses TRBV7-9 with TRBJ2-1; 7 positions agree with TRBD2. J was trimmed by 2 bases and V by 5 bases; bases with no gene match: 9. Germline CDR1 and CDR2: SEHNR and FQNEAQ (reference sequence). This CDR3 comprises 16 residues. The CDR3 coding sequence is TGTGCCAGCAGCGAACTAGCGCGGACTACCTACAATGAGCAGTTCTTC. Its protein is CASSELARTTYNEQFF.

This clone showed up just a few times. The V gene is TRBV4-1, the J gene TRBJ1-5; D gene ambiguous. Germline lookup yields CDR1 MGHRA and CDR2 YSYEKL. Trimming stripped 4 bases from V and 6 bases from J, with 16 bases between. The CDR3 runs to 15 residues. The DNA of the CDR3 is TGCGCCAGCAGCCCTACCGAATATTCTGGTCAGCCCCAGCATTTT. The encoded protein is CASSPTEYSGQPQHF.

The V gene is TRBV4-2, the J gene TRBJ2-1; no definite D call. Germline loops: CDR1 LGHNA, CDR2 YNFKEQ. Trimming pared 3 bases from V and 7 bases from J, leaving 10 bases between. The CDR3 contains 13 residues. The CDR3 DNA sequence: TGTGCCAGCAGCCACCAAAGGCAGAATGAGCAGTTCTTC. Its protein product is CASSHQRQNEQFF.